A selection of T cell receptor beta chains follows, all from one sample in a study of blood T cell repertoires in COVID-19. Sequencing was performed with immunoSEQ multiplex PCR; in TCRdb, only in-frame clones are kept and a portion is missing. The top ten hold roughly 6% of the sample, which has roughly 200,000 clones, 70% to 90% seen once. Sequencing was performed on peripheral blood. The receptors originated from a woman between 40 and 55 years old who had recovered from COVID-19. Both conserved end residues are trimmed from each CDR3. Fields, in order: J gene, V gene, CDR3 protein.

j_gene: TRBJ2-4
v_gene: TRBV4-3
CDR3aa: ASSQQTRSNIQY

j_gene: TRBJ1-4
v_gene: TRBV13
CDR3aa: ASSVRTDSEKLF

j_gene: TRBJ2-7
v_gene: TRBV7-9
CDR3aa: ASSLGPLGQGPYEQY

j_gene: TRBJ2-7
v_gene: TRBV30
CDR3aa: AWSSRVSYEQY

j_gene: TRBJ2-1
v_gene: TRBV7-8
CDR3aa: ASSFPDWYNEQF

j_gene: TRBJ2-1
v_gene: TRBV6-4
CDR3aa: ASAGLAGGVIEQF

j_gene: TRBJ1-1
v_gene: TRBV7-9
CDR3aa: ASSSRNLGRKNTEAF

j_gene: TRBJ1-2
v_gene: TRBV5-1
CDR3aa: ASSSQGARDYGYT

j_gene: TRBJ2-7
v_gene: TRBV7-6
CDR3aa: ASSDTDEQY

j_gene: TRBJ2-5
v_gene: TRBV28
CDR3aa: ASSLWDRGFEETQY

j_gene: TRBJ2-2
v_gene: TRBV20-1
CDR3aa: SASVSRSNTGELF

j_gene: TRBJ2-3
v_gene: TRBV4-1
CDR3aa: ASSQTAGEGDTQY

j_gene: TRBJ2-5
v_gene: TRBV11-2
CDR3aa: ASSFPGQGLGWGQETQY

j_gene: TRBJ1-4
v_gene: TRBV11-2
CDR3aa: ASSPNRVYPNEKLF

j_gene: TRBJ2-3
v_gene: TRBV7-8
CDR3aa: ASSFGGSSRDTQY

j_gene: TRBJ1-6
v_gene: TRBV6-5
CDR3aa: ASVQGRGSPLH

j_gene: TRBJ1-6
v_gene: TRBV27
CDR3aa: ASSIRVYNSPLH

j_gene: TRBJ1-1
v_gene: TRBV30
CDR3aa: AWTTGTVTF

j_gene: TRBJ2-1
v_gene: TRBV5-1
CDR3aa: ASSPPGSNNEQF

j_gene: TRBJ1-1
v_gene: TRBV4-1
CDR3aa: ASSQDRQGVEAF

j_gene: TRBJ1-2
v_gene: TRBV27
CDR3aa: ASSSGGWGYT

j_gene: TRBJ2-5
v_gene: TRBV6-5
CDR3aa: ASILQGPPGTQY

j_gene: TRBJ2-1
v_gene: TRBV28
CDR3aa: ASSPLPMAYNEQF

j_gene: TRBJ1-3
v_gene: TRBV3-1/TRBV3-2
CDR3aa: ASSPTPGGGNTIY

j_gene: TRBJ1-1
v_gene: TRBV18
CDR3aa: ASSPGAQVNTEAF

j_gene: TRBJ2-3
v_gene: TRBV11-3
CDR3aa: ASSLRAGITDTQY

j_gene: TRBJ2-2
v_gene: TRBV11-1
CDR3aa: ASSLALSSAGELF

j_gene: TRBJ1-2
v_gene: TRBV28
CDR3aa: ASSLSLGQGIYGYT

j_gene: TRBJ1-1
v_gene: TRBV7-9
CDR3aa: ASSSPWNTEAF

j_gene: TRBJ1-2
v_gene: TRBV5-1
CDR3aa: ASSPDTWNYGYT

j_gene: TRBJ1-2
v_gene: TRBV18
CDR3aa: ASSPETPGQGSRYGYT

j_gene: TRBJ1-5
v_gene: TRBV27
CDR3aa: ASSTGQGLEPQH

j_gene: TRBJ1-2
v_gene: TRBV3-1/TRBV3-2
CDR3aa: ASSHTGTKDGYT

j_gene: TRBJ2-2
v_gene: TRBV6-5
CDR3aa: ATGRPNPGELF

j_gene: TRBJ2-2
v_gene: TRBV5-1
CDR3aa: ASSLTKSRTTGELF

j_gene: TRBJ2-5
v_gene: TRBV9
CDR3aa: ASSVAGLAGGETQY

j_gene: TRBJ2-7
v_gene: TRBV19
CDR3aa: ASSKQGTYEQY

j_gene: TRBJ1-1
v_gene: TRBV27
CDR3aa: ASSLVPGDETEAF

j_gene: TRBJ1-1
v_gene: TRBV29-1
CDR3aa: SVGRANTEAF

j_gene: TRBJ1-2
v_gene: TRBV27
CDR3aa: ASSDAQGNYGYT

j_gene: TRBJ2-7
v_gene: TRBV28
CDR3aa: ASPLLGRPYEQY

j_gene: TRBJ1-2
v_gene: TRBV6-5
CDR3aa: ASSSRQDGYT

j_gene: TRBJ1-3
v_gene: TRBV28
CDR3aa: ASSYGTGNTIY

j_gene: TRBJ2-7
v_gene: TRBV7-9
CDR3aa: ASSPGGRRESYEQY

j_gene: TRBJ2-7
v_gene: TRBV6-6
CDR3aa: ASSGLTPFYEQY

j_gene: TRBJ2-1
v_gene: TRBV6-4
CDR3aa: ASSDSGDFLNNEQF

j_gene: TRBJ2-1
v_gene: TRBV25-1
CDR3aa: ASSELGGQRGNEQF

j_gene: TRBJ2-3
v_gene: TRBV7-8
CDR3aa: ASSLPVIISTDTQY

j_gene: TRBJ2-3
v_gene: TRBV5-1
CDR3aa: ASSLVLGGSTDTQY